The present TCR beta chain was sequenced within a study of shared clonotypes between healthy human individuals. Study results and limitations: Represented diversity, genetic and exposure-history alike, was limited by few donors.

The naive CD8 population came from CD45RO-negative cells selected for CCR7, without terminally differentiated effector memory CD45RA+ cells. Sequencing was performed with immunoSEQ multiplex PCR; in TCRdb, only in-frame clones are kept and a portion is missing. The table has some 2,000,000 clones, about 94% seen once; the top ten hold about 1.1%. Germline trimming cut 3 bases from V and 1 base from J; bases unmatched to any gene: 3. The CDR3 covers 14 residues. Germline CDR1 and CDR2: SGHRS and YFSETQ. With respect to this clone: What it binds is not known. The same CDR3 also results from other DNA sequences found in this sample.

The source material was naive CD8+ T cells sorted from blood. This receptor was identified in a man younger than 35 in good health. The chain links TRBV5-1 to TRBJ2-7; 8 nucleotides align to TRBD1. The DNA of the CDR3 is TGCGCCAGCAGCTCCGGGACAGGTTCCTACGAGCAGTACTTC. Encoded protein: CASSSGTGSYEQYF.